A selection of T cell receptor beta chains follows, all from one sample in a study of control samples from healthy donors and cancer patients. The repertoire was sequenced with immunoSEQ multiplex PCR; TCRdb's copy has only in-frame clones and lacks some. The sample consists of 150,000 to 200,000 clones, 75% to 95% of them appearing once. Sequencing was carried out using blood. The receptor source for this set is a middle-aged woman in good health. Both conserved end residues are part of each CDR3. D genes are given only for firm matches. A row's size may be missing; if present it is once, few, many or a size class.

CDR3aa: CASSLGRGGYGYTF
CDR3nt: TGTGCCAGCAGCTTGGGCAGGGGGGGCTATGGCTACACCTTC
d_gene: TRBD1
v_gene: TRBV5-4
j_gene: TRBJ1-2
len: 14
abundance: NA

CDR3aa: CASRVQGEGTEAFF
CDR3nt: TGTGCCAGCAGGGTACAGGGGGAGGGCACTGAAGCTTTCTTT
d_gene: TRBD1
v_gene: TRBV6-4
j_gene: TRBJ1-1
len: 14
abundance: NA

CDR3aa: CASSPSYNEQFF
CDR3nt: TGTGCCAGCAGCCCATCCTACAATGAGCAGTTCTTC
d_gene: NA
v_gene: TRBV7-2
j_gene: TRBJ2-1
len: 12
abundance: NA

CDR3aa: CASAPTGSSYEQYF
CDR3nt: TGCGCCAGCGCTCCGACGGGCAGCTCCTACGAGCAGTACTTC
d_gene: NA
v_gene: TRBV5-1
j_gene: TRBJ2-7
len: 14
abundance: NA

CDR3aa: CASSPRQVQWATNEKLFF
CDR3nt: TGTGCCAGCAGCCCGCGACAGGTCCAGTGGGCAACTAATGAAAAACTGTTTTTT
d_gene: NA
v_gene: TRBV7-8
j_gene: TRBJ1-4
len: 18
abundance: NA

CDR3aa: CASSSTSGGANVLTF
CDR3nt: TGTGCCAGCAGTTCTACCTCTGGTGGGGCCAACGTCCTGACTTTC
d_gene: NA
v_gene: TRBV28
j_gene: TRBJ2-6
len: 15
abundance: NA

CDR3aa: CANSQGAGTGNEKLFF
CDR3nt: TGCGCCAACAGCCAGGGTGCCGGGACGGGTAATGAAAAACTGTTTTTT
d_gene: NA
v_gene: TRBV4-1
j_gene: TRBJ1-4
len: 16
abundance: NA

CDR3aa: CASSQGLADTQYF
CDR3nt: TGTGCCAGCAGCCAAGGTTTGGCAGATACGCAGTATTTT
d_gene: NA
v_gene: TRBV3-1/TRBV3-2
j_gene: TRBJ2-3
len: 13
abundance: once

CDR3aa: CAITEGTAGLTGTQYF
CDR3nt: TGTGCCATCACGGAGGGAACAGCGGGGCTCACAGGTACGCAGTATTTT
d_gene: TRBD2
v_gene: TRBV10-3
j_gene: TRBJ2-3
len: 16
abundance: NA

CDR3aa: CASSFTAFPLHF
CDR3nt: TGTGCCAGCAGCTTTACAGCTTTTCCCCTCCACTTT
d_gene: NA
v_gene: TRBV7-2
j_gene: TRBJ1-6
len: 12
abundance: NA

CDR3aa: CASSESTGGDTEAFF
CDR3nt: TGCGCCAGCAGTGAAAGTACAGGGGGAGACACTGAAGCTTTCTTT
d_gene: TRBD1
v_gene: TRBV10-1
j_gene: TRBJ1-1
len: 15
abundance: NA

CDR3aa: CASSEGPLKGYTF
CDR3nt: TGTGCCAGCAGTGAGGGACCTCTGAAGGGCTACACCTTC
d_gene: NA
v_gene: TRBV6-1
j_gene: TRBJ1-2
len: 13
abundance: NA

CDR3aa: CASSQVRNTIYF
CDR3nt: TGTGCCAGCAGCCAAGTGAGAAACACCATATATTTT
d_gene: NA
v_gene: TRBV3-1/TRBV3-2
j_gene: TRBJ1-3
len: 12
abundance: NA

CDR3aa: CASGGNEQFF
CDR3nt: TGTGCCAGCGGGGGAAATGAGCAGTTCTTC
d_gene: NA
v_gene: TRBV2
j_gene: TRBJ2-1
len: 10
abundance: medium-sized

CDR3aa: CASSLDPGSYGYTF
CDR3nt: TGCGCCAGCAGCTTGGACCCGGGCTCCTATGGCTACACCTTC
d_gene: NA
v_gene: TRBV5-1
j_gene: TRBJ1-2
len: 14
abundance: NA

CDR3aa: CASSRGSTDTQYF
CDR3nt: TGTGCCAGCAGTCGGGGGAGCACAGATACGCAGTATTTT
d_gene: NA
v_gene: TRBV2
j_gene: TRBJ2-3
len: 13
abundance: NA

CDR3aa: CASSYNGAGAHNEQFF
CDR3nt: TGTGCCAGCAGTTATAACGGAGCGGGGGCCCACAATGAGCAGTTCTTC
d_gene: TRBD2
v_gene: TRBV6-5
j_gene: TRBJ2-1
len: 16
abundance: NA

CDR3aa: CASSARGGGPGELFF
CDR3nt: TGTGCCAGCAGTGCGAGGGGTGGGGGGCCCGGGGAGCTGTTTTTT
d_gene: NA
v_gene: TRBV2
j_gene: TRBJ2-2
len: 15
abundance: NA

CDR3aa: CASSQGSIEQFF
CDR3nt: TGTGCCAGCAGTCAGGGGTCCATTGAGCAGTTCTTC
d_gene: NA
v_gene: TRBV28
j_gene: TRBJ2-1
len: 12
abundance: NA

CDR3aa: CASTDGGPIYGYTF
CDR3nt: TGTGCCAGTACCGACGGAGGGCCGATCTATGGCTACACCTTC
d_gene: NA
v_gene: TRBV19
j_gene: TRBJ1-2
len: 14
abundance: NA

CDR3aa: CASRPPGLRTDTQYF
CDR3nt: TGTGCCAGCAGACCCCCGGGACTCCGCACAGATACGCAGTATTTT
d_gene: NA
v_gene: TRBV2
j_gene: TRBJ2-3
len: 15
abundance: once

CDR3aa: CASSLIPGSTEAFF
CDR3nt: TGTGCCAGCAGCTTGATCCCAGGTAGCACTGAAGCTTTCTTT
d_gene: NA
v_gene: TRBV5-8
j_gene: TRBJ1-1
len: 14
abundance: NA

CDR3aa: CASQGGQANYGYTF
CDR3nt: TGTGCATCCCAGGGGGGACAAGCTAACTATGGCTACACCTTC
d_gene: TRBD1
v_gene: TRBV19
j_gene: TRBJ1-2
len: 14
abundance: NA

CDR3aa: CASSYAGVPGYTF
CDR3nt: TGTGCCAGCAGTTACGCAGGGGTCCCCGGCTACACCTTC
d_gene: NA
v_gene: TRBV6-5
j_gene: TRBJ1-2
len: 13
abundance: once

CDR3aa: CASSSSGNSNQPQHF
CDR3nt: TGTGCCAGTAGTAGTTCGGGGAATAGCAATCAGCCCCAGCATTTT
d_gene: NA
v_gene: TRBV19
j_gene: TRBJ1-5
len: 15
abundance: NA

CDR3aa: CASSLGQGPFNF
CDR3nt: TGTGCCAGCAGCCTTGGACAGGGCCCGTTTAACTTC
d_gene: TRBD1
v_gene: TRBV3-1/TRBV3-2
j_gene: TRBJ2-7
len: 12
abundance: NA

CDR3aa: CASSSPTGVNTGELFF
CDR3nt: TGTGCCAGTAGCTCCCCTACAGGGGTTAACACCGGGGAGCTGTTTTTT
d_gene: TRBD1
v_gene: TRBV19
j_gene: TRBJ2-2
len: 16
abundance: NA

CDR3aa: CASSYSAVEQFF
CDR3nt: TGCGCCAGCAGCTATAGTGCGGTTGAGCAGTTCTTC
d_gene: NA
v_gene: TRBV5-1
j_gene: TRBJ2-1
len: 12
abundance: NA

CDR3aa: CSVFGTEAFF
CDR3nt: TGCAGCGTCTTTGGGACTGAAGCTTTCTTT
d_gene: NA
v_gene: TRBV29-1
j_gene: TRBJ1-1
len: 10
abundance: NA

CDR3aa: CASWATGKGDEQYF
CDR3nt: TGTGCCAGCTGGGCGACAGGGAAAGGCGACGAGCAGTACTTC
d_gene: NA
v_gene: TRBV21-1
j_gene: TRBJ2-7
len: 14
abundance: once

CDR3aa: CASSFGPSYEQYF
CDR3nt: TGTGCCAGCAGCTTTGGACCATCCTACGAGCAGTACTTC
d_gene: NA
v_gene: TRBV7-9
j_gene: TRBJ2-7
len: 13
abundance: NA

CDR3aa: CASSQVGAARNTEAFF
CDR3nt: TGTGCCAGCAGCCAAGTAGGGGCAGCCCGGAACACTGAAGCTTTCTTT
d_gene: NA
v_gene: TRBV14
j_gene: TRBJ1-1
len: 16
abundance: few

CDR3aa: CASSLGAGGYTF
CDR3nt: TGTGCCAGCAGTTTAGGGGCCGGTGGCTACACCTTC
d_gene: NA
v_gene: TRBV12-3/TRBV12-4
j_gene: TRBJ1-2
len: 12
abundance: NA

CDR3aa: CASSQDSRGGLGDYGYTF
CDR3nt: TGCGCCAGCAGCCAAGATTCCCGTGGAGGGTTGGGGGACTATGGCTACACCTTC
d_gene: NA
v_gene: TRBV4-1
j_gene: TRBJ1-2
len: 18
abundance: NA

CDR3aa: CASSLLRGAAETQYF
CDR3nt: TGTGCCAGCAGCTTACTCCGCGGGGCCGCCGAGACCCAGTACTTC
d_gene: NA
v_gene: TRBV7-9
j_gene: TRBJ2-5
len: 15
abundance: NA

CDR3aa: CASSLEGVAAFF
CDR3nt: TGTGCCAGCAGCTTGGAGGGGGTGGCAGCTTTCTTT
d_gene: NA
v_gene: TRBV5-6
j_gene: TRBJ1-1
len: 12
abundance: NA